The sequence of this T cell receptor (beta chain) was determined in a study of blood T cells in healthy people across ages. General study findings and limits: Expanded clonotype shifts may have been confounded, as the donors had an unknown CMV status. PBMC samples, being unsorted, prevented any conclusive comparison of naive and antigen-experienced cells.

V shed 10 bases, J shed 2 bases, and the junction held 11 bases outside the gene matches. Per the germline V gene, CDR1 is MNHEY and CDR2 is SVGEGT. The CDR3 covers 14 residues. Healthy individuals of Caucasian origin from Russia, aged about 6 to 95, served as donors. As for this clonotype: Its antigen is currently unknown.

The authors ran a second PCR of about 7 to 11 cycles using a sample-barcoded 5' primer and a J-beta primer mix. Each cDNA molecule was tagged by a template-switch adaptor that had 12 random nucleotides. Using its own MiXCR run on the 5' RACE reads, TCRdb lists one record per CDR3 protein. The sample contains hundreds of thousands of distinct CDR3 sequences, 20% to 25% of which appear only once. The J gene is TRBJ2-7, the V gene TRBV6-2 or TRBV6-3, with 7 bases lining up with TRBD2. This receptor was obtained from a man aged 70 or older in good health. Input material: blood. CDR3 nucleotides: TGTGCCACCCTCTATACGGGAGGTCCCTACGAGCAGTACTTC. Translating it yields CATLYTGGPYEQYF.